A single sample gave rise to the 28 T cell receptor beta chains below, sequenced in a study of T cell responses to AZD1222 COVID-19 vaccine. Generated by immunoSEQ multiplex PCR, the TCRdb table keeps only in-frame clones and is missing some. The table lists 150,000 to 200,000 clones, just over 90% of them singletons. The sequences come from peripheral blood, collected on day 0 of AZD1222 vaccination. The origin of the receptors is an adult in good health.

The chain carries TRBV2 and TRBJ2-2; TRBD2 might be the D (6 bases). The germline V gene has CDR1 SNHLY and CDR2 FYNNEI. V dropped 1 base and J dropped 5 bases, with 14 bases sitting between them. This CDR3 spans 16 amino acids. CDR3 sequence: CASSEVGGTRTGELFF. CDR3 DNA: TGTGCCAGCAGTGAAGTAGGAGGGACCCGTACCGGGGAGCTGTTTTTT.

The rearrangement uses TRBV18 and TRBJ2-1; 11 bases line up with TRBD2. V dropped 5 bases and J dropped 5; count of bases not matched to a gene: 2. The CDR3 runs to 14 residues. CDR1 is KGHSH and CDR2 is LQKENI in the germline V gene. The CDR3 loop reads CASSVAGGDNEQFF. The CDR3 region has the DNA TGTGCCAGCTCAGTAGCGGGAGGGGACAATGAGCAGTTCTTC.

This chain links TRBV10-1 with TRBJ2-7, with D unresolved. The germline CDR1 and CDR2 sequences are WNHNN and SYGVQD (reference sequence). The CDR3 is made up of 12 amino acids. Trimming stripped 3 bases from V and 3 bases from J, with 6 bases between. The CDR3 bases are TGCGCCAGCAGTGACAGATACTACGAGCAGTACTTC. Amino acid sequence: CASSDRYYEQYF.

V is TRBV27 and J is TRBJ1-2; no clear D gene. The CDR3 has 14 residues. Per germline, CDR1 MNHEY and CDR2 SMNVEV (reference sequence). V gave up 6 bases and J gave up 4 bases, with 15 bases separating them. The CDR3 bases are TGTGCCAGCAGCAAAGGTCAGCTTAGCTATGGCTACACCTTC. Protein sequence: CASSKGQLSYGYTF.

This clone was detected only once. The chain is built from TRBV5-8 and TRBJ2-6; weak D call: TRBD1 (6 bases). This CDR3 has 16 residues. V shed 4 bases and J shed 0 bases, with 11 bases lying between them. Germline V gene data show CDR1 as SGHTS and CDR2 as YDEGEE. CDR3 nucleotides: TGTGCCAGCAGCAAGGGGGTGAGCTCTGGGGCCAACGTCCTGACTTTC. Protein: CASSKGVSSGANVLTF.

The chain's CDR3 is CASTHAGGPHNEQFF. Written as DNA, the CDR3 is TGTGCCAGCACCCACGCGGGAGGGCCCCACAATGAGCAGTTCTTC. V usage is TRBV27 and J usage is TRBJ2-1; 9 nucleotides match TRBD2. The germline V gene has CDR1 MNHEY and CDR2 SMNVEV (reference sequence). With 7 bases clipped from V and 5 bases from J, the junction kept 9 bases outside the gene matches. The CDR3 spans 15 residues.

V and J are TRBV3-1 (or the pseudogene TRBV3-2) and TRBJ2-1; D may be TRBD1 or TRBD2 (5 bases each). Trimming left V 4 bases short and J 7 bases short, with 20 bases between. The CDR3 covers 16 residues. Germline V gene sequence: CDR1 LGHDT, CDR2 YNNKEL (reference sequence). Written as DNA, the CDR3 is TGTGCCAGCAGCCCCCGGGACCCGCGGATTATTAATGAGCAGTTCTTC. Translated: CASSPRDPRIINEQFF.

The chain has TRBV18 and TRBJ1-6; D uncertain. The CDR3 spans 16 residues. V was trimmed by 1 base and J by 5 bases, leaving 12 bases between them. Germline V gives CDR1 KGHSH, CDR2 LQKENI. CDR3 loop: CASSPRTKSDNSPLHF. CDR3 sequence (DNA): TGTGCCAGCTCACCACGTACCAAATCGGATAATTCACCCCTCCACTTT.

The chain carries TRBV19 and TRBJ1-2, with D unclear. This CDR3 region has 12 residues. Germline assignment: CDR1 LNHDA and CDR2 SQIVND (reference sequence). The ends were cut back, 2 bases at V and 4 bases at J, with 5 bases in the middle. The CDR3 is CASSITAYGYTF. DNA for the CDR3: TGTGCCAGTAGTATAACTGCCTATGGCTACACCTTC.

CDR3 nucleotides: TGTGCCAGCAGCCCCGGGGCGGGATTCTACGAGCAGTACTTC. It translates to CASSPGAGFYEQYF. V is TRBV6-5 and J is TRBJ2-7; D perhaps matches TRBD2 (6 bases). The CDR3 runs 14 residues. The V gene lost 6 bases and the J gene lost 3 bases, with 15 bases spanning the gap. In germline, CDR1 is MNHEY, CDR2 SVGAGI.

The chain employs TRBV7-2 and TRBJ1-2; D gene uncertain. Germline loops: CDR1 SGHTA, CDR2 FQGNSA. The length of the CDR3 is 15 residues. V was pared by 0 bases and J by 6 bases, with 14 bases between. The CDR3: CASSLAPGSWDGYTF. CDR3 bases: TGTGCCAGCAGCTTAGCCCCGGGGTCCTGGGATGGCTACACCTTC.

J is TRBJ1-2 and V is TRBV27; 7 nucleotides line up with TRBD1. The germline V gene has CDR1 MNHEY and CDR2 SMNVEV (reference sequence). This CDR3 comprises 14 residues. With V trimmed by 5 bases and J by 6 bases, 9 bases remained unmatched. CDR3 DNA sequence: TGTGCCAGCAGTCCAGACAGGGTACGGCATGGCTACACCTTC. It codes for CASSPDRVRHGYTF.

The chain is built from TRBV7-9 and TRBJ1-2; D unresolved. Trimming shortened V by 2 bases and J by 4 bases, and 14 bases separated the two germline ends. CDR3 length equals 15 residues. Germline assignment: CDR1 SEHNR and CDR2 FQNEAQ (reference sequence). The CDR3 DNA sequence: TGTGCCAGCAGCTTACCGCCCCACGGCATCTATGGCTACACCTTC. Residues: CASSLPPHGIYGYTF.

V gene TRBV28 combines with J gene TRBJ2-7, with TRBD2 identical over 9 bases. This CDR3 contains 14 residues. The J segment lost 3 bases and the V segment lost 7 bases, leaving 7 bases of the junction unmatched. Germline CDR1 reads MDHEN; CDR2 reads SYDVKM. The chain's CDR3 is CASNSGRSYYEQYF. The CDR3 DNA reads TGTGCCAGCAATAGCGGGAGAAGCTACTACGAGCAGTACTTC.

The chain joins TRBV6-5 to TRBJ1-4; D possibly corresponds to TRBD1 (6 bases). Trimming took 2 bases from V and 6 from J, leaving 10 bases between them. The CDR3 spans 14 residues. Germline V lookup: CDR1 MNHEY, CDR2 SVGAGI. The CDR3: CASSYRGGDEKLFF. The CDR3, as DNA: TGTGCCAGCAGTTACAGGGGGGGAGATGAAAAACTGTTTTTT.

This chain joins TRBV6-5 and TRBJ1-2; maybe TRBD1 (6 bases). The CDR3 has 13 amino acids. V lost 0 bases to trimming and J lost 8 bases, with 10 bases between them. Looked up from germline, CDR1 is MNHEY and CDR2 is SVGAGI. The chain's CDR3 is CASSYSRGAGYTF. In DNA form, the CDR3 reads TGTGCCAGCAGTTACTCGAGGGGGGCCGGCTACACCTTC.

This rearrangement joins TRBV6-5 to TRBJ1-1; D uncertain. Germline V CDR1 and CDR2: MNHEY, SVGAGI. The CDR3 consists of 13 residues. V lost 2 bases and J lost 0, with 4 bases in between. The DNA of the CDR3 is TGTGCCAGCAGTTACACAGTGAACACTGAAGCTTTCTTT. As protein: CASSYTVNTEAFF.

This rearrangement joins TRBV2 to TRBJ1-3, with D hard to call. The germline V gene encodes CDR1 SNHLY and CDR2 FYNNEI. V lost 4 bases to trimming and J lost 5 bases, with 12 bases between them. The CDR3 covers 14 residues. As DNA, the CDR3 is TGTGCCAGCAGTGGTTTGGCTTTTCGAAACACCATATATTTT. Protein sequence: CASSGLAFRNTIYF.

This chain connects TRBV25-1 to TRBJ1-6; D unresolved. CDR3 size: 13 residues. The germline gives CDR1 MGHDK, CDR2 SYGVNS. Trimming removed 2 bases from V and 9 bases from J, with 8 bases in between. This chain's CDR3 is CASSEREISPLHF. CDR3 bases: TGTGCCAGCAGTGAACGGGAAATTTCACCCCTCCACTTT.

This clone was counted once. V and J are TRBV5-1 and TRBJ1-3; D ambiguous. Germline V gene data show CDR1 as SGHRS and CDR2 as YFSETQ. Trimming pared 0 bases from V and 1 base from J, leaving 14 bases between. The CDR3 is made up of 17 amino acids. The CDR3 nucleotides read TGCGCCAGCAGCTTGGGCGACTTCCCTCAATCTGGAAACACCATATATTTT. The encoded protein is CASSLGDFPQSGNTIYF.

The chain is built from TRBV11-2 and TRBJ1-1; weak D call: TRBD1 (6 bases). The V and J ends lost 6 bases and 4 bases respectively, with 15 bases between them. Germline V gene data show CDR1 as SGHAT and CDR2 as FQNNGV. This CDR3 contains 14 residues. Here the CDR3 reads CASSSPQGSTEAFF. In DNA, the CDR3 is TGTGCCAGCAGTTCACCACAGGGTTCCACTGAAGCTTTCTTT.

The V call is TRBV25-1, the J call TRBJ1-4; TRBD1 matches 8 bases. The CDR3 length is 13 residues. Germline lookup yields CDR1 MGHDK and CDR2 SYGVNS. Germline trimming cut 7 bases from V and 6 bases from J; bases unmatched to any gene: 4. In DNA, the CDR3 is TGTGCCAGCAACCAGGGGGCAGATGAAAAACTGTTTTTT. Translated, it gives CASNQGADEKLFF.

The V call is TRBV5-6, the J call TRBJ1-2; unclear D gene. Germline lookup yields CDR1 SGHDT and CDR2 YYEEEE. The CDR3 extends over 15 amino acids. Deletions cut 4 bases from V and 0 bases from J, with 13 bases between. CDR3 sequence (DNA): TGTGCCAGCAGCCTGGTCTCACTAACTAACTATGGCTACACCTTC. It translates to CASSLVSLTNYGYTF.

The chain is built from TRBV25-1 and TRBJ1-2; tentative D call: TRBD1 (5 bases). The CDR3 is 14 amino acids. V lost 3 bases and J lost 8, with 16 bases in between. Germline CDR1 and CDR2: MGHDK and SYGVNS. The CDR3 DNA follows: TGTGCCAGCAGTGACGGAAGTTCCCACAGGGGCTACACCTTC. This gives the protein CASSDGSSHRGYTF.

The chain is built from TRBV9 and TRBJ2-7, with 7 bases that match TRBD1. V shed 4 bases and J 3 bases; nucleotides not matched to a gene: 7. Germline CDR1 reads SGDLS; CDR2 reads YYNGEE. This CDR3 spans 14 amino acids. For the CDR3, the DNA is TGTGCCAGCAGCCGCAGGCAGGGGGACTACGAGCAGTACTTC. Encoded protein: CASSRRQGDYEQYF.

The chain combines TRBV28 with TRBJ1-3; no firm D call. There are 14 residues in the CDR3. The germline V and J ends were trimmed by 5 bases and 9 bases, with 17 bases remaining between them. From germline, CDR1 is MDHEN and CDR2 SYDVKM. DNA for the CDR3: TGTGCCAGCAGTCCGCGCCGGCCAGAGGCCACCATATATTTT. This translates into CASSPRRPEATIYF.

V gene TRBV7-7 combines with J gene TRBJ2-5, with D perhaps TRBD1 (6 bases). With 2 bases removed from V and 10 bases from J, the gap between germline ends came to 14 bases. Per the germline V gene, CDR1 is SSHAT and CDR2 is FNYEAQ (reference sequence). The CDR3 has 13 residues. The CDR3 DNA sequence: TGTGCCAGCAGCTTATCAAGAGGGGGAATCCAGTACTTC. This gives the protein CASSLSRGGIQYF.

DNA for the CDR3: TGCAGCGTTGCCCAAGCGTCTACCGGGGAGCTGTTTTTT. This translates into CSVAQASTGELFF. The genes are TRBV29-1 and TRBJ2-2; D unclear. V shed 4 bases and J shed 5 bases, with 11 bases lying between them. Germline V gene lookup returns CDR1 SQVTM and CDR2 ANQGSEA. The CDR3 loop spans 13 amino acids.